Here is one T cell receptor beta chain with its context. In the original analysis: Nucleated cell number was recorded as an estimate derived from reference gene primer amplification. Assay used: immunoSEQ multiplex PCR; TCRdb lists only in-frame clones, some missing. V, J and clone size are taken as reported in that table, and D and trimming were inferred from the DNA itself. The repertoire consists of fewer than 85,000 clones, with roughly nine tenths occurring once and the leading ten covering approximately 5.9%. Germline trimming cut 6 bases from V and 1 base from J; bases unmatched to any gene: 8. The CDR3 contains 15 residues. The germline CDR1 and CDR2 sequences are MDHEN and SYDVKM. The data belong to a study of blood T cell repertoires in COVID-19. About the study: The study drew acute and convalescent COVID-19 samples from the United States, Italy and Spain. Sample material is recorded as cDNA or gDNA derived from T cells, B-cell-depleted T cells, or PBMCs.

Sample: peripheral blood. This TCR was sampled from a man in his 60s with acute or convalescent COVID-19. V and J are TRBV28 and TRBJ1-1, with TRBD1 matching over 7 bases. CDR3 residues: CASRTGTVRNTEAFF. CDR3 bases: TGTGCCAGCAGAACCGGGACAGTAAGGAACACTGAAGCTTTCTTT.